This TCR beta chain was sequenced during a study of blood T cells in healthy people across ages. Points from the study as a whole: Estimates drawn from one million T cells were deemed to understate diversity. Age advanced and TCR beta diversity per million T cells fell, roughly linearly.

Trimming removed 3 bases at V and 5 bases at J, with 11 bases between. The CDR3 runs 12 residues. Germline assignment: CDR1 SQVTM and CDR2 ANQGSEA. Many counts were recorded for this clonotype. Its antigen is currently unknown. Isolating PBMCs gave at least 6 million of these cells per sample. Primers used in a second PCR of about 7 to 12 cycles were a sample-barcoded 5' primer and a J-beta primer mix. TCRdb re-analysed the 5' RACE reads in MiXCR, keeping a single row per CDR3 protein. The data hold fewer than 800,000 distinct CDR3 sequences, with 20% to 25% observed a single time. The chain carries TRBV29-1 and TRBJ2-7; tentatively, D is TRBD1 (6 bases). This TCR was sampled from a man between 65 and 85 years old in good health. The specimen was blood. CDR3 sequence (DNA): TGCAGCGTTGAGGTCAGGGGCAACGAGCAGTACTTC. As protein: CSVEVRGNEQYF.